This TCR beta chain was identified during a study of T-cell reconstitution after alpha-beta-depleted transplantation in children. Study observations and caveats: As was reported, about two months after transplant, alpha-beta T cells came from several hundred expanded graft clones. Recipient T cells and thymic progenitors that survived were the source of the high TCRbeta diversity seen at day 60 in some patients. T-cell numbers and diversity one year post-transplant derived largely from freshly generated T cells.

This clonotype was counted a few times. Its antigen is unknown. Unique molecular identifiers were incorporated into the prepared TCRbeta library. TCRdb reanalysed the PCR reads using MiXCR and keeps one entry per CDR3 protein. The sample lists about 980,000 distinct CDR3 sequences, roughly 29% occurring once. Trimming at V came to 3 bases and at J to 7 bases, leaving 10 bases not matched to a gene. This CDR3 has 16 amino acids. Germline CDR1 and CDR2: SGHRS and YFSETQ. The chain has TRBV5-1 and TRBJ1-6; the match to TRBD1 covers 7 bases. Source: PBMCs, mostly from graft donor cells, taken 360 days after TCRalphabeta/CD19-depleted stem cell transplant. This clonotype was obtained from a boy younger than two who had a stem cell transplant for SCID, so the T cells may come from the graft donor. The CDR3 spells CASSSTGSGSNSPLHF. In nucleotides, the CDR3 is TGCGCCAGCAGCTCGACAGGGTCGGGGTCGAATTCACCCCTCCACTTT.